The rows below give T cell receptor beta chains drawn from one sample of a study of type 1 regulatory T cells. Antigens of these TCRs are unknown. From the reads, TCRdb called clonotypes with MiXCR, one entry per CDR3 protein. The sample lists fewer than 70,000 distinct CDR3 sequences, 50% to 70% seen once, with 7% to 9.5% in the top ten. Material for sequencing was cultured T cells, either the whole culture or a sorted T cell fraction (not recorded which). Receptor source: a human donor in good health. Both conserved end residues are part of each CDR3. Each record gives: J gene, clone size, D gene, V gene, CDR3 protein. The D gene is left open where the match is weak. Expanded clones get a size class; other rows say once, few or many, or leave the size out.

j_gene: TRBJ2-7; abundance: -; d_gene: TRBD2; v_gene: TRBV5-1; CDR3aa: CASSPSGGPGPEQYF
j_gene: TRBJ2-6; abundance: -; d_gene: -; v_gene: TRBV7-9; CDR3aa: CASSLAQGTGRSGANVLTF
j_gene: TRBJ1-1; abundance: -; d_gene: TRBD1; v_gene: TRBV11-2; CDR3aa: CASSFTGGSTEAFF
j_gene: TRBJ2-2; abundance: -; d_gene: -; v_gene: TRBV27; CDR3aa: CASSLFPRNTGELFF
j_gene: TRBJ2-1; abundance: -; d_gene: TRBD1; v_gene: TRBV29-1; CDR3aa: CSVGTGGFEQFF
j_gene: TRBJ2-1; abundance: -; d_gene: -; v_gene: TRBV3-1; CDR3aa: CASSSRGGNYNEQSF
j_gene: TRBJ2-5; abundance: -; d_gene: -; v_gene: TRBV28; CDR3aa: CASRSGGQETQYF
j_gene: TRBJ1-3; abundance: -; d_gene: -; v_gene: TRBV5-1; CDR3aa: CASSEGSGNTIYF
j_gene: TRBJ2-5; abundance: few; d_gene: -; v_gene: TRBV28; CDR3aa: CASSPVGLAYQTQYF
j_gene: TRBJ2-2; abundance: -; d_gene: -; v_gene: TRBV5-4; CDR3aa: CASSLAGWGSVTGELFF
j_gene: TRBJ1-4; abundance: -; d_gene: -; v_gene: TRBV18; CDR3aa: CASSQEAGVAEKLFF
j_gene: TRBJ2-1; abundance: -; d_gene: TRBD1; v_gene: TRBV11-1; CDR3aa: CASSQRADRGYNEQFF
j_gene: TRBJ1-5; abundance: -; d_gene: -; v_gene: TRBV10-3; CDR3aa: CAIRGESNQPQHF
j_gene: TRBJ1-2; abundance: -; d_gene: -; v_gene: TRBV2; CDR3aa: CASSEMGAGGGYTF
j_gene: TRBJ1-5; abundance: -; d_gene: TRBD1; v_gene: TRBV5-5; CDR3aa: CASSRDRDYSNQPQHF
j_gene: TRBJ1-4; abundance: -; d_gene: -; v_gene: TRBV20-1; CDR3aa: CSASTLGSKGEKLFF
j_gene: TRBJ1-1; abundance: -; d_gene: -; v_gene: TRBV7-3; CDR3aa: CASSLVWGTEAFF
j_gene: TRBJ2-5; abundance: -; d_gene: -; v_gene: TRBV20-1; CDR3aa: CSAPGLAGSQETQYF
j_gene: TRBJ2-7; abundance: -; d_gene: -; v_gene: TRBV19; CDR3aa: CASSIIGSYEQYF
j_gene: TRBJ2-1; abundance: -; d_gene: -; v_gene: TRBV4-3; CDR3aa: CASSQDVYNEQFF
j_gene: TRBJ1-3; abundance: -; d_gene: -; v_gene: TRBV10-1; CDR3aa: CASSDSGTKGNTIYF
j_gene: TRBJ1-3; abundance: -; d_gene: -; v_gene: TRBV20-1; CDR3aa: CSARFTAGNTIYF
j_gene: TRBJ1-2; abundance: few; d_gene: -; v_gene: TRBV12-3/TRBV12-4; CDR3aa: CASRNLNYGYTF
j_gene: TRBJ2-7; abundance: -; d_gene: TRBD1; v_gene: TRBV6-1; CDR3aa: CASDGQGYEQYF
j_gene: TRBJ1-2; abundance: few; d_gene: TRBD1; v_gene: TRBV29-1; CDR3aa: CSVEPGQGTSYTF
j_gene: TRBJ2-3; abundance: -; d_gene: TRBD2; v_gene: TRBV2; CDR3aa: CASSTASGRATDTQYF
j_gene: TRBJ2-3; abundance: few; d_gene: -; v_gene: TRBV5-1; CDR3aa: CASSGGDTQYF
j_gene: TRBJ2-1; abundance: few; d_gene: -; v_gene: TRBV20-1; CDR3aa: CSASLGGLYSSYNEQFF
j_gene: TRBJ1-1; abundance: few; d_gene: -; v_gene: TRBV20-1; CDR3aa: CSALFGTLNTEAFF
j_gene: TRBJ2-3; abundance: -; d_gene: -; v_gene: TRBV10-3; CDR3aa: CAISEDRDTQYF
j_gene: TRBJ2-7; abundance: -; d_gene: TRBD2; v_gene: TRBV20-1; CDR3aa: CSAIRPSGSYGEQYF
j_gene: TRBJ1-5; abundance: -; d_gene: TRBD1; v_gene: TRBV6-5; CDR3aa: CASSGGTGGNQPQHF
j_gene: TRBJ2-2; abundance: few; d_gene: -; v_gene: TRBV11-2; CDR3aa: CASSLDVRPPNTGELFF
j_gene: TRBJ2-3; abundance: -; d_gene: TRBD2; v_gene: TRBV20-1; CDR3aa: CSASNLAGRGDTQYF
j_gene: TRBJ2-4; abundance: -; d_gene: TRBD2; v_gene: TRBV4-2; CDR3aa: CASSQDGGAGGKNIQYF
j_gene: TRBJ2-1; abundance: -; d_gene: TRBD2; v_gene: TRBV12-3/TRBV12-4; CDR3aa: CASSLGPTSGPRPYNEQFF
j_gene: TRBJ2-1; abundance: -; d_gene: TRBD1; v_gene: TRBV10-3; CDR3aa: CAISGELRDRGSNEQFF
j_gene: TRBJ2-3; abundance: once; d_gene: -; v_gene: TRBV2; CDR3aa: CASSVLARTDTQYF
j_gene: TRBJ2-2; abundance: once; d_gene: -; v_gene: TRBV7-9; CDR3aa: CASGRDTGELFF
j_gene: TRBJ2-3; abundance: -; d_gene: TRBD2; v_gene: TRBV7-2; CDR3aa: CASSVAGSADTQYF
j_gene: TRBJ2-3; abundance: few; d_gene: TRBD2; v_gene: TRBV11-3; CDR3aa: CAPVREYTDTQYF
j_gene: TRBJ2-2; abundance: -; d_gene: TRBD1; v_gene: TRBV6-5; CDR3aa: CASSYGKGQGNTGELFF
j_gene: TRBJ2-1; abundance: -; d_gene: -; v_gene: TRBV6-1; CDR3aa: CASSDLRLLYNEQFF
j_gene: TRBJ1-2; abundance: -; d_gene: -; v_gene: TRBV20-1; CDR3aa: CSAGSHGYTF
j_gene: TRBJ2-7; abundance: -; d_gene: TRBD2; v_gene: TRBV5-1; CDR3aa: CASSERLAGNYEQYF
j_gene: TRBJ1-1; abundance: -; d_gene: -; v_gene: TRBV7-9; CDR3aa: CASSFTEGEAFF
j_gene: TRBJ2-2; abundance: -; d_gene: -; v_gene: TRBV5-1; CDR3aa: CASSLMEGEAGELFF
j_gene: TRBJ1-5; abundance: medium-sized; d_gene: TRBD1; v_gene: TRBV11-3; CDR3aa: CASSWNRGQDQPQHF
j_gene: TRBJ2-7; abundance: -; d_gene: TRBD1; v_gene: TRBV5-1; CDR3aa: CASSPDRGQNEQYF
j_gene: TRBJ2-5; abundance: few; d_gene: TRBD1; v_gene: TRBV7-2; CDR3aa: CASSRTGGQETQYF
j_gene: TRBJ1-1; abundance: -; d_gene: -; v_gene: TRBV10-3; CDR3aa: CASVGLVGTEAFF
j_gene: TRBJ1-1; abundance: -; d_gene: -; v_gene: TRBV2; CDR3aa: CASSGGGMDTEAFF
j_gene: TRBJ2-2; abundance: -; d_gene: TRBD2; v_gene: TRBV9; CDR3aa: CASSFEREGLGELFF
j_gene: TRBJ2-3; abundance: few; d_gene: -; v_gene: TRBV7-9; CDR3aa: CASSPTGTSLFSTDTQYF
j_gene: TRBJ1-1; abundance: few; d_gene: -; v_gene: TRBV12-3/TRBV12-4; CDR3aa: CASSFDRLTVEAFF
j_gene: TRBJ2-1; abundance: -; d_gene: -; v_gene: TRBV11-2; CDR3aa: CASEVWARSVVNEQFF
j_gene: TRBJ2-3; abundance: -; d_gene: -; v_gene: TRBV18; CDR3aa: CASSRLPVDTQYF
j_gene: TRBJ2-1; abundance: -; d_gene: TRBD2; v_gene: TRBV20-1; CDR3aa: CSARDLPKTSGRDNEQFF
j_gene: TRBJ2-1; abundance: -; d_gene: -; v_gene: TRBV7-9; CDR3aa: CASSSPGGDEQFF